The TCR beta chain described here comes from a study of beta chain features in type 1 diabetes. Study-wide results and limits: Across all four CD4+ subsets, people with type 1 diabetes showed modestly shorter TCRB CDR3s.

The CDR3 loop spans 15 amino acids. V lost 3 bases and J 3 bases, leaving 15 bases between the germline ends. Germline CDR1 SGHAT, CDR2 FQNNGV. About this clone itself: Its target is not known.

Expressed TCRB transcripts got sequenced, as all isolated RNA was reverse transcribed. Samples of naive, central memory and regulatory T cells yielded a mean of around 3.8 million reads. Data came from immunoSEQ multiplex PCR; TCRdb stores just in-frame clones and leaves some out. This table holds 390,000 or so clones, approximately 15% found once. CD4+ naive, central memory, regulatory and stem cell-like memory subsets were isolated by sorting on CD45RO/CCR7/CD25/CD127/CD95/CD27. Each sorted fraction was over 95% pure. Sequenced sample: naive CD4+ T cells from blood. This sequence was found in a young man in good health. J is TRBJ2-7 and V is TRBV11-2; D is tentatively TRBD1 or TRBD2 (5 bases each). CDR3 residues: CASSLGRDLSYEQYF. DNA for the CDR3: TGTGCCAGCAGCTTGGGAAGGGACCTAAGCTACGAGCAGTACTTC.